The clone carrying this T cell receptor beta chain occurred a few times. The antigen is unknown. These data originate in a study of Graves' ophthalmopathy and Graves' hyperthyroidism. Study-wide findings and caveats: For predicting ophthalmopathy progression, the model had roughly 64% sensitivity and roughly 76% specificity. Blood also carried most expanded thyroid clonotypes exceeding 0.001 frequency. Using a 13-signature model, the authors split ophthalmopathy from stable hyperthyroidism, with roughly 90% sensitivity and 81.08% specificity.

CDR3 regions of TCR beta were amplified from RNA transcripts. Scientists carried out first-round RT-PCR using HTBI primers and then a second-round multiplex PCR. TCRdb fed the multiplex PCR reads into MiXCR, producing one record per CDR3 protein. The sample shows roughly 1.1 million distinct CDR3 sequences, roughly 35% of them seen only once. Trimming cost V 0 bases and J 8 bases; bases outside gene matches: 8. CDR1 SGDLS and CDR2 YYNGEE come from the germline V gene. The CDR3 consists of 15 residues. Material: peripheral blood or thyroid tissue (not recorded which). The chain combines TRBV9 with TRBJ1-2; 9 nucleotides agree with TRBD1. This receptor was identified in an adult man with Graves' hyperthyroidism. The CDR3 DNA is TGTGCCAGCAGCGTAGCTCTACAGGGGGCTAGGGGCTACACCTTC. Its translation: CASSVALQGARGYTF. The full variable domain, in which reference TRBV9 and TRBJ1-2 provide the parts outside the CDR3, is DSGVTQTPKHLITATGQRVTLRCSPRSGDLSVYWYQQSLDQGLQFLIQYYNGEERAKGNILERFSAQQFPDLHSELNLSSLELGDSALYFCASSVALQGARGYTFGSGTRLTVV.